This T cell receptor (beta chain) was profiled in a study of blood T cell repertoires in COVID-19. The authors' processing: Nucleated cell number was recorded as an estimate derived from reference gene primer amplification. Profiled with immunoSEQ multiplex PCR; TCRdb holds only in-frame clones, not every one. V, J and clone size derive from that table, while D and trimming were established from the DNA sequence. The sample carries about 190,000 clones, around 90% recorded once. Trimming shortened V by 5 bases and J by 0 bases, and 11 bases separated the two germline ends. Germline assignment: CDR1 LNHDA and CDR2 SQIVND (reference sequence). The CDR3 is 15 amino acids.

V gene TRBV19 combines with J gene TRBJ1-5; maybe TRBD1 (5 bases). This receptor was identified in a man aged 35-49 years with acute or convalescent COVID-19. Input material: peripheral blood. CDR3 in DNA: TGTGCCAGTAGTTACACAGGAGTTAGCAATCAGCCCCAGCATTTT. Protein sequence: CASSYTGVSNQPQHF.